The rows below give T cell receptor beta chains drawn from one sample of a study of blood T cell repertoires in COVID-19. TCRdb keeps only in-frame clones here, not all; method: immunoSEQ multiplex PCR. The repertoire holds some 380,000 clones, with approximately 91% as singletons. The sequencing sample was made of PBMCs or T cells enriched from blood (not recorded which). The receptors were gathered from a woman aged 40 to 50 with acute COVID-19. Each CDR3 is given without its conserved first and last residue.

v_gene: TRBV7-9; j_gene: TRBJ2-1; CDR3aa: ASSPGGYPAYNEQF
v_gene: TRBV7-6; j_gene: TRBJ2-1; CDR3aa: ASRRGGAGNEQF
v_gene: TRBV12-3/TRBV12-4; j_gene: TRBJ1-1; CDR3aa: ASSLEQNTEAF
v_gene: TRBV6-6; j_gene: TRBJ1-1; CDR3aa: ASRGQGTEAF
v_gene: TRBV5-6; j_gene: TRBJ1-6; CDR3aa: ASSLGGSNSPLH
v_gene: TRBV15; j_gene: TRBJ1-5; CDR3aa: ATSRDPFSNQPQH
v_gene: TRBV29-1; j_gene: TRBJ1-1; CDR3aa: SVQDRNTEAF
v_gene: TRBV28; j_gene: TRBJ2-5; CDR3aa: ASTQRGVRETQY
v_gene: TRBV29-1; j_gene: TRBJ1-2; CDR3aa: SARQETTIGYT
v_gene: TRBV9; j_gene: TRBJ2-1; CDR3aa: ASSVSGGNEQF
v_gene: TRBV2; j_gene: TRBJ2-5; CDR3aa: ASSGPGGGGQETQY
v_gene: TRBV24-1; j_gene: TRBJ2-3; CDR3aa: ATSDSTSGGATDTQY
v_gene: TRBV10-3; j_gene: TRBJ1-2; CDR3aa: AIRGDREGYT
v_gene: TRBV7-8; j_gene: TRBJ2-5; CDR3aa: ASSLAGGQETQY
v_gene: TRBV21-1; j_gene: TRBJ1-2; CDR3aa: ASSKNDTSHNYGYT
v_gene: TRBV28; j_gene: TRBJ1-2; CDR3aa: ASSLDRNYGYT
v_gene: TRBV19; j_gene: TRBJ2-7; CDR3aa: ASSFTGEWMDEQY
v_gene: TRBV24-1; j_gene: TRBJ1-2; CDR3aa: ATSDLGGISGYT
v_gene: TRBV10-2; j_gene: TRBJ1-3; CDR3aa: ASRGDNLSSGNTIY
v_gene: TRBV18; j_gene: TRBJ1-1; CDR3aa: ASSPDRASEAF
v_gene: TRBV4-2; j_gene: TRBJ2-2; CDR3aa: ASSPQRGGAGELF
v_gene: TRBV11-2; j_gene: TRBJ2-2; CDR3aa: ASSAIPAATGELF
v_gene: TRBV7-6; j_gene: TRBJ1-1; CDR3aa: ASSLGTGGSEGTEAF
v_gene: TRBV24-1; j_gene: TRBJ1-5; CDR3aa: ATSDPLLAGVESNQPQH
v_gene: TRBV13; j_gene: TRBJ2-5; CDR3aa: ASSLARGETQY
v_gene: TRBV5-4; j_gene: TRBJ2-5; CDR3aa: ASSLSLAGVETQY
v_gene: TRBV5-4; j_gene: TRBJ1-1; CDR3aa: ASSFYPGEAF
v_gene: TRBV5-1; j_gene: TRBJ1-2; CDR3aa: ASSLGGQEGGYT
v_gene: TRBV24-1; j_gene: TRBJ1-4; CDR3aa: ATSDQEKLF
v_gene: TRBV7-9; j_gene: TRBJ2-5; CDR3aa: ASSIGSTSGGVETQY
v_gene: TRBV5-1; j_gene: TRBJ1-2; CDR3aa: ASRLNRQGASGYT
v_gene: TRBV12-3/TRBV12-4; j_gene: TRBJ1-1; CDR3aa: ASSFGDTSGAF
v_gene: TRBV11-2; j_gene: TRBJ2-1; CDR3aa: ASSLGRGLGRNEQF
v_gene: TRBV5-1; j_gene: TRBJ1-4; CDR3aa: ASSLGLTATLDNEKLF
v_gene: TRBV15; j_gene: TRBJ2-7; CDR3aa: ATSIGTGGYEQY
v_gene: TRBV7-9; j_gene: TRBJ1-4; CDR3aa: ASSPDRDREKLF
v_gene: TRBV11-2; j_gene: TRBJ2-1; CDR3aa: ASTETSGGALYNEQF
v_gene: TRBV12-5; j_gene: TRBJ2-2; CDR3aa: ASGLLPYQDGELF
v_gene: TRBV19; j_gene: TRBJ2-3; CDR3aa: ASSITSGGTDTQY
v_gene: TRBV23-1; j_gene: TRBJ1-6; CDR3aa: ASRRTGGGNSPLH
v_gene: TRBV7-2; j_gene: TRBJ1-4; CDR3aa: ASSSPGHHNEKLF
v_gene: TRBV15; j_gene: TRBJ1-5; CDR3aa: ATSREQVSRNQPQH
v_gene: TRBV18; j_gene: TRBJ2-7; CDR3aa: ASSPPGTGRAYEQY
v_gene: TRBV30; j_gene: TRBJ2-3; CDR3aa: AWSVGQGALDTQY
v_gene: TRBV7-9; j_gene: TRBJ2-7; CDR3aa: ASSLRNRDRTTYEQY
v_gene: TRBV5-4; j_gene: TRBJ2-7; CDR3aa: ASSFSPGTGSYEQY
v_gene: TRBV9; j_gene: TRBJ1-3; CDR3aa: ASSVIGSFSGNTIY
v_gene: TRBV10-3; j_gene: TRBJ2-3; CDR3aa: AISESRSTDTQY
v_gene: TRBV18; j_gene: TRBJ1-6; CDR3aa: ASSPQVGRGNSPLH
v_gene: TRBV10-3; j_gene: TRBJ1-1; CDR3aa: AISETGQGGMNTEAF
v_gene: TRBV27; j_gene: TRBJ1-1; CDR3aa: ASSWSRDYAEAF
v_gene: TRBV10-3; j_gene: TRBJ1-2; CDR3aa: AISEYRDGYT
v_gene: TRBV6-1; j_gene: TRBJ2-7; CDR3aa: ASSELGRVPSYEQY
v_gene: TRBV6-1; j_gene: TRBJ1-1; CDR3aa: ASSELQGWTTTEAF
v_gene: TRBV15; j_gene: TRBJ2-4; CDR3aa: ATSTSLGAEVQY
v_gene: TRBV3-1/TRBV3-2; j_gene: TRBJ2-3; CDR3aa: ASSQAQGPDTQY
v_gene: TRBV18; j_gene: TRBJ1-2; CDR3aa: ASSPPLDSVINYGYT